The 5 T cell receptor beta chains in this list originate from one sample, sequenced in a study of CD8+CD57+ T cells in acquired aplastic anemia. Template material for TCR beta VDJ and CDR3 profiling consisted of genomic DNA. TCRdb itself ran the reads through MiXCR, one entry per CDR3 protein. The sample shows approximately 380,000 distinct CDR3 sequences, 65% to 75% of them seen only once. The specimen sequenced was sorted CD4+, CD8+, or CD8+CD57+ T cells (not recorded which) from PBMCs. These receptors were collected from a human donor in good health, serving as a control.

This clonotype was observed a single time. The conserved phenylalanine or tryptophan is not found at the CDR3 terminus, so this likely reflects a read error. This chain connects TRBV15 to TRBJ2-2; 9 bases line up with TRBD1. The CDR3 length is 16 residues. The germline gives CDR1 LNHNV, CDR2 YYDKDF (reference sequence). The CDR3 here is CATSQSGTGNTGALFV. The CDR3 coding sequence is TGTGCCACCAGTCAGTCCGGGACAGGGAACACCGGGGCGCTGTTTGTT.

V is TRBV12-3 or TRBV12-4 and J is TRBJ2-3, with 9 bases matching TRBD1. V dropped 5 bases and J dropped 6; count of bases not matched to a gene: 6. The CDR3 loop spans 14 amino acids. CDR3: CASSKQGAVDTQYF. Here the CDR3 DNA reads TGTGCCAGCAGTAAACAGGGGGCTGTGGATACGCAGTATTTT.

Of note for this clonotype: One end of the junction fails to match germline, which may point to a read error. The chain combines TRBV18 with TRBJ1-5, with D uncertain. The CDR3 is made up of 16 amino acids. The germline CDR1 and CDR2 sequences are KGHSH and LQKENI. The CDR3 sequence: CASSPGSGRSSQPQHF. DNA for the CDR3: TGTGCCAGCTCACCAGGGAGCGGCCGGAGCAGTCAGCCCCAGCATTTT.

The chain links TRBV15 to TRBJ1-4, with 8 bases lining up with TRBD1. V dropped 6 bases and J dropped 5; count of bases not matched to a gene: 5. Germline CDR1 and CDR2: LNHNV and YYDKDF (reference sequence). This CDR3 spans 14 amino acids. This CDR3 is CATRFSGGNEKLFF. Written as DNA, the CDR3 is TGTGCCACCAGGTTCTCAGGGGGCAATGAAAAACTGTTTTTT.

The rearrangement uses TRBV9 and TRBJ2-3; D is ambiguous. V was trimmed by 6 bases and J by 15 bases, leaving 23 bases between them. This CDR3 is built from 13 residues. The germline V gene encodes CDR1 SGDLS and CDR2 YYNGEE. CDR3 nucleotides: TGTGCCAGCAACCTCAGCCGTGTGTGTACGCCTTATTTT. Translated: CASNLSRVCTPYF. Together with reference TRBV9 and TRBJ2-3, the CDR3 gives the full variable domain: DSGVTQTPKHLITATGQRVTLRCSPRSGDLSVYWYQQSLDQGLQFLIQYYNGEERAKGNILERFSAQQFPDLHSELNLSSLELGDSALYFCASNLSRVCTPYFGPGTRLTVL.